The 27 T cell receptor beta chains given below trace back to one sample, sequenced in a study of OX40 agonist ivuxolimab in advanced cancers. Repertoires were generated with immunoSEQ multiplex PCR, while TCRdb's copy carries only in-frame clones and drops some. The sample shows tens of thousands of clones, 70% to 90% of them seen only once. This material consisted of CD4+ or CD8+ T cells sorted from blood, taken in a trial of the OX40 agonist ivuxolimab. The receptors were gathered from an adult with an advanced solid tumor such as melanoma, head and neck, liver or kidney cancer.

The chain joins TRBV5-8 to TRBJ1-5; D uncertain. Germline V CDR1 and CDR2: SGHTS, YDEGEE. This CDR3 contains 17 residues. V lost 1 base to trimming and J lost 3 bases, with 17 bases between them. CDR3 in DNA: TGTGCCAGCAGCTTGCTGAGGTTGAGAGACACCAATCAGCCCCAGCATTTT. Translating gives CASSLLRLRDTNQPQHF.

The chain links TRBV28 to TRBJ2-7; D unresolved. This CDR3 comprises 9 residues. Germline V lookup: CDR1 MDHEN, CDR2 SYDVKM. Trimming pared 8 bases from V and 12 bases from J, leaving 11 bases between. The CDR3 here is CASSPPPYF. The CDR3 DNA reads as TGTGCCAGCTCTCCCCCACCGTACTTC.

The chain combines TRBV20-1 with TRBJ2-1; TRBD2 might be the D (5 bases). The V gene lost 4 bases and the J gene lost 6 bases, with 7 bases spanning the gap. The length of the CDR3 is 11 residues. Germline V lookup: CDR1 DFQATT, CDR2 SNEGSKA (reference sequence). CDR3 DNA: TGCAGTGCTAAACTAGTCAATGAGCAGTTCTTC. Translation: CSAKLVNEQFF.

The rearrangement joins TRBV7-2 to TRBJ2-2; D uncertain. The CDR3 length is 16 residues. Germline lookup yields CDR1 SGHTA and CDR2 FQGNSA. V was pared by 5 bases and J by 1 base, with 14 bases between. The CDR3 sequence is CASSHITERNTGELFF. CDR3 DNA: TGTGCCAGCAGCCACATAACGGAGAGGAACACCGGGGAGCTGTTTTTT.

This clone was found a few times. The chain uses TRBV6-5 and TRBJ1-5, with a weak D call TRBD1 (5 bases). Trimming removed 0 bases from V and 3 bases from J, with 12 bases in between. Germline V gene sequence: CDR1 MNHEY, CDR2 SVGAGI. The CDR3 is made up of 16 amino acids. The CDR3 region is CASSYSARGINQPQHF. The CDR3 nucleotides read TGTGCCAGCAGTTACTCGGCCCGGGGGATCAATCAGCCCCAGCATTTT.

This clone has just one count. The chain carries TRBV7-6 and TRBJ2-2; D is undetermined. The CDR3 consists of 14 residues. Germline lookup yields CDR1 SGHVS and CDR2 FNYEAQ. V gave up 1 base and J gave up 2 bases, with 5 bases separating them. The CDR3 spells CASSLVGNTGELFF. The CDR3 DNA reads as TGTGCCAGCAGCTTAGTAGGTAACACCGGGGAGCTGTTTTTT.

The rearrangement joins TRBV15 to TRBJ2-1; maybe TRBD2 (5 bases). The CDR3 length is 17 residues. Looked up from germline, CDR1 is LNHNV and CDR2 is YYDKDF (reference sequence). V lost 0 bases, J lost 0 bases, and 12 bases lay in between. The CDR3 DNA follows: TGTGCCACCAGCAGAGATCTGTTAGCGCGCTCCTACAATGAGCAGTTCTTC. Translation: CATSRDLLARSYNEQFF.

The chain carries TRBV6-1 and TRBJ1-2, with D unclear. The V gene lost 7 bases and the J gene lost 7 bases, with 19 bases spanning the gap. The CDR3 has 14 residues. Germline V lookup: CDR1 MNHNS, CDR2 SASEGT. CDR3 protein: CASNANGAWRGYTF. Here the CDR3 DNA reads TGTGCCAGCAATGCGAACGGAGCCTGGCGTGGCTACACCTTC.

This chain connects TRBV10-1 to TRBJ1-2; the D gene is possibly TRBD1 (5 bases). The CDR3 extends over 12 amino acids. Germline-derived CDR1 and CDR2 are WNHNN and SYGVQD (reference sequence). V lost 6 bases to trimming and J lost 9 bases, with 14 bases between them. The CDR3: CASRRREGSYTF. As DNA, the CDR3 is TGCGCCAGCAGGCGCAGGGAGGGAAGCTACACCTTC.

The V call is TRBV28, the J call TRBJ2-7, with TRBD2 matching over 7 bases. In germline, CDR1 is MDHEN, CDR2 SYDVKM. The trim removed 7 bases at V and 4 bases at J, leaving 4 bases unmatched. The CDR3 has 12 amino acids. DNA for the CDR3: TGTGCCAGCACGGCGGGAGCTTACGAGCAGTACTTC. Protein: CASTAGAYEQYF.

This clone was counted between two and nine times. The rearrangement links TRBV19 to TRBJ1-5; no firm D call. Germline V lookup: CDR1 LNHDA, CDR2 SQIVND (reference sequence). This CDR3 is built from 13 residues. The ends were cut back, 8 bases at V and 3 bases at J, with 11 bases in the middle. The CDR3: CASSGRNNQPQHF. The CDR3 DNA sequence: TGTGCCAGTTCAGGACGAAACAATCAGCCCCAGCATTTT. Looking up the rest from reference TRBV19 and TRBJ1-5 gives the full variable domain: DGGITQSPKYLFRKEGQNVTLSCEQNLNHDAMYWYRQDPGQGLRLIYYSQIVNDFQKGDIAEGYSVSREKKESFPLTVTSAQKNPTAFYLCASSGRNNQPQHFGDGTRLSIL.

The count of this clone is one. J is TRBJ1-2 and V is TRBV6-1; 8 bases align to TRBD1. V dropped 7 bases and J dropped 2; count of bases not matched to a gene: 9. Germline V lookup: CDR1 MNHNS, CDR2 SASEGT. The CDR3 has 15 amino acids. For the CDR3, the DNA is TGTGCCAGCAACGGACAGGGCCCACTAAACTATGGCTACACCTTC. Protein: CASNGQGPLNYGYTF.

The CDR3 coding sequence is TGTGCCAGCAGCTCACAGGGAATGAGCTCCGACGGCTACACCTTC. It translates to CASSSQGMSSDGYTF. The rearrangement links TRBV4-2 to TRBJ1-2; perhaps TRBD1 as D (6 bases). CDR3 length: 15 residues. V lost 5 bases to trimming and J lost 8 bases, with 21 bases between them. Germline CDR1 and CDR2: LGHNA and YNFKEQ.

V and J are TRBV11-3 and TRBJ2-3, with TRBD1 identical over 12 bases. Losses at the gene ends were 4 bases for V and 11 bases for J; bases not matched to a gene: 19. This CDR3 comprises 18 residues. Germline loops: CDR1 SGHNT, CDR2 YENEEA. In DNA form, the CDR3 reads TGTGCCAGCAGCTCACCCGGGACAGGGGGCAGAGAGCCAGTTAGGCAGTATTTT. Amino acids: CASSSPGTGGREPVRQYF.

V is TRBV11-2 and J is TRBJ2-1; weak D call: TRBD2 (7 bases). This CDR3 comprises 14 residues. V shed 6 bases and J shed 6 bases, with 15 bases lying between them. Germline CDR1 SGHAT, CDR2 FQNNGV. Here the CDR3 reads CASRRLARGNEQFF. CDR3 nucleotides: TGTGCCAGCAGGAGACTAGCCAGGGGCAATGAGCAGTTCTTC.

This chain connects TRBV28 to TRBJ1-2; 8 bases map to TRBD1. The CDR3 is 14 residues long. Germline V lookup: CDR1 MDHEN, CDR2 SYDVKM. V shed 3 bases and J 8 bases; nucleotides not matched to a gene: 8. The CDR3 bases are TGTGCCAGCAGTTTTTTGGACAGGGATGGCGGCTACACCTTC. It yields the protein CASSFLDRDGGYTF.

The rearrangement joins TRBV6-6 to TRBJ2-7; D is undetermined. Germline V CDR1 and CDR2: MNHNY, SVGAGI (reference sequence). This CDR3 is 16 amino acids long. With 2 bases removed from V and 3 bases from J, the gap between germline ends came to 17 bases. The CDR3 is CASSYDLLQNYYEQYV. CDR3 sequence (DNA): TGTGCCAGCAGTTACGACCTACTACAGAATTACTACGAGCAGTACGTC.

This chain links TRBV27 with TRBJ2-1; D possibly corresponds to TRBD1 (6 bases). Germline CDR1 is MNHEY and CDR2 is SMNVEV (reference sequence). V lost 7 bases and J lost 0, with 10 bases in between. The CDR3 totals 14 residues. The CDR3 bases are TGTGCCAGCACCCAGGACAGCTCCTACAATGAGCAGTTCTTC. It translates to CASTQDSSYNEQFF.

V gene TRBV7-2 combines with J gene TRBJ2-2; tentatively, D is TRBD1 (6 bases). Germline V lookup: CDR1 SGHTA, CDR2 FQGNSA. The CDR3 is 15 amino acids. Trimming took off 3 bases at V and 2 bases at J, with 10 bases between the two ends. The CDR3 is CASSFLDRNTGELFF. The DNA for the CDR3 is TGTGCCAGCAGCTTCTTGGACAGAAACACCGGGGAGCTGTTTTTT.

V and J are TRBV18 and TRBJ2-2; tentatively, D is TRBD2 (6 bases). This CDR3 has 16 residues. With 0 bases removed from V and 4 bases from J, the gap between germline ends came to 12 bases. Germline V gene lookup returns CDR1 KGHSH and CDR2 LQKENI. CDR3 amino acids: CASSPPVGTGTGELFF. For the CDR3, the DNA is TGTGCCAGCTCACCACCGGTCGGGACTGGCACCGGGGAGCTGTTTTTT.

Worth noting for this clone: The same CDR3 is also encoded by other DNA sequences in this sample. This chain joins TRBV28 and TRBJ1-4, with D unclear. The ends were cut back, 1 base at V and 7 bases at J, with 13 bases in the middle. This CDR3 contains 15 residues. CDR1 and CDR2 (germline): MDHEN, SYDVKM. For the CDR3, the DNA is TGTGCCAGCAGTTTATTATCCGGGAAGAGTGAAAAACTGTTTTTT. Protein product: CASSLLSGKSEKLFF.

V is TRBV13 and J is TRBJ2-1, with D perhaps assigned TRBD1 or TRBD2 (6 bases each). CDR1 is PRHDT and CDR2 is FYEKMQ in the germline V gene (reference sequence). Trimming took 5 bases from V and 0 from J, leaving 17 bases between them. The CDR3 extends over 17 amino acids. CDR3 sequence: CASSQGRAGPSYNEQFF. The CDR3 nucleotides are TGTGCCAGCAGCCAGGGGCGTGCGGGACCCTCCTACAATGAGCAGTTCTTC. Using reference TRBV13 and TRBJ2-1 for the parts outside the CDR3, the full variable domain is AAGVIQSPRHLIKEKRETATLKCYPIPRHDTVYWYQQGPGQDPQFLISFYEKMQSDKGSIPDRFSAQQFSDYHSELNMSSLELGDSALYFCASSQGRAGPSYNEQFFGPGTRLTVL.

The genes are TRBV6-6 and TRBJ1-1; 7 bases are a match to TRBD1. Germline-derived CDR1 and CDR2 are MNHNY and SVGAGI (reference sequence). The CDR3 has 14 residues. V shed 8 bases, J shed 1 base, and the junction held 7 bases outside the gene matches. The chain's CDR3 is CASGHRGGNTEAFF. The CDR3 DNA reads as TGTGCCAGCGGCCACAGGGGAGGGAACACTGAAGCTTTCTTT.

The chain carries TRBV6-6 and TRBJ2-7, with TRBD2 identical over 10 bases. CDR1 is MNHNY and CDR2 is SVGAGI in the germline V gene (reference sequence). There are 15 residues in the CDR3. V dropped 0 bases and J dropped 2; count of bases not matched to a gene: 1. CDR3 in DNA: TGTGCCAGCAGTTACTCGCTAGCGGGAGCCTACGAGCAGTACTTC. Encoded protein: CASSYSLAGAYEQYF.

The chain has TRBV9 and TRBJ1-1; tentatively, D is TRBD1 (5 bases). Germline V gene lookup returns CDR1 SGDLS and CDR2 YYNGEE. The germline V and J ends were trimmed by 3 bases and 0 bases, with 9 bases remaining between them. There are 14 residues in the CDR3. CDR3 loop: CASSAGHLNTEAFF. The CDR3 DNA sequence: TGTGCCAGCAGCGCCGGACACTTGAACACTGAAGCTTTCTTT.

The chain is built from TRBV7-2 and TRBJ2-1; tentatively, D is TRBD1 or TRBD2 (5 bases each). The V end was cut by 5 bases, the J end by 4 bases, with 18 bases between. Germline V CDR1 and CDR2: SGHTA, FQGNSA. There are 16 residues in the CDR3. CDR3 nucleotide sequence: TGTGCCAGCAGCGAGGGACCTTCAAGGTTTTACAATGAGCAGTTCTTC. The encoded protein is CASSEGPSRFYNEQFF.

The gene calls are TRBV11-2 and TRBJ1-5; 7 bases map to TRBD1. Germline CDR1 reads SGHAT; CDR2 reads FQNNGV. The CDR3 is 15 amino acids. The junction had 3 bases not matched to a gene; V was cut back by 1 base and J by 3 bases. The CDR3 loop is CASSLVTGFNQPQHF. In DNA, the CDR3 is TGTGCCAGCAGCTTAGTGACAGGGTTCAATCAGCCCCAGCATTTT.